This record looks at one TCR beta chain sequence and its context. The source of the sample is a study of cytomegalovirus exposure and HLA in healthy donors. With 60 Vbeta and 13 Jbeta primers, the PCR was carried out. TCRdb's copy holds only in-frame clones and misses some; the assay was immunoSEQ multiplex PCR. The sample carries approximately 140,000 clones, about 82% recorded once. The germline V gene has CDR1 SQVTM and CDR2 ANQGSEA. The CDR3 length is 10 residues. Trimming removed 8 bases from V and 5 bases from J, with 9 bases in between. The rearrangement links TRBV29-1 to TRBJ2-5, with D unclear. The specimen sequenced was PBMCs. The sequence derives from a boy aged 10-17 years in good health and CMV-seronegative. This CDR3 is CSTRLETQYF. CDR3 sequence (DNA): TGCAGCACCCGGTTGGAGACCCAGTACTTC.